The 29 T cell receptor beta chains presented below share a single source sample, sequenced in a study of T cell repertoires in cytomegalovirus infection. These receptors lack a known antigen. TCRdb used MiXCR to reprocess the reads, holding one entry per CDR3 protein. Of about 830,000 distinct CDR3 sequences detected, approximately 29% appear once; the ten largest clones hold over 10%. The specimen was cultured CD8+ T cells from PBMCs, collected from culture after CMV antigen stimulation. The receptors were sampled from a human donor in good health (CMV status not recorded). Some clones in this sample may be carry-over from other donors' samples.

The V and J genes are TRBV14 and TRBJ1-3, with 7 positions matching TRBD1. The V gene's germline CDR1 is SGHDN and CDR2 FVKESK. The trim removed 4 bases at V and 2 bases at J, leaving 8 bases unmatched. The CDR3 is 16 residues long. The CDR3 here is CASSRGRDSAGNTIYF. Written as DNA, the CDR3 is TGTGCCAGCAGCCGGGGCCGGGACAGCGCTGGAAACACCATATATTTT.

The rearrangement links TRBV20-1 to TRBJ1-2; 10 nucleotides line up with TRBD1. This CDR3 contains 16 residues. Per the germline V gene, CDR1 is DFQATT and CDR2 is SNEGSKA (reference sequence). Trimming at V came to 8 bases and at J to 4 bases, leaving 16 bases not matched to a gene. CDR3 sequence reads: CSLTNPDGTGVYGYTF. CDR3 DNA: TGCAGTCTAACGAATCCAGACGGGACAGGGGTCTATGGCTACACCTTC.

V is TRBV7-3 and J is TRBJ2-3; D is perhaps TRBD2 (5 bases). CDR1 SGHTA and CDR2 FQGTGA come from the germline V gene. CDR3 length: 14 amino acids. Trimming cost V 5 bases and J 7 bases, with 16 bases left between them. CDR3 loop: CASSPPAVANTQYF. As DNA, the CDR3 is TGTGCCAGCAGCCCCCCAGCGGTCGCAAATACGCAGTATTTT.

The chain employs TRBV7-8 and TRBJ2-1, with no clear D. The V gene lost 5 bases and the J gene lost 7 bases, with 12 bases spanning the gap. Germline CDR1 SGHVS, CDR2 FQNEAQ. This CDR3 region has 13 residues. The CDR3 region has the DNA TGTGCCAGCAGCATCAATAGTTGGAATGAGCAGTTCTTC. Translating gives CASSINSWNEQFF.

The V gene is TRBV7-9, the J gene TRBJ2-2, with 7 bases lining up with TRBD1. Germline CDR1 SEHNR, CDR2 FQNEAQ (reference sequence). The CDR3 extends over 17 amino acids. J gave up 2 bases and V 6 bases, and 12 bases lay outside the gene matches. The CDR3 bases are TGTGCCAGCAGAGACGAATCGACAGGGAGAAACACCGGGGAGCTGTTTTTT. Protein sequence: CASRDESTGRNTGELFF.

This clonotype occurred a few times. The rearrangement links TRBV7-6 to TRBJ2-1, with 8 nucleotides matching TRBD2. Germline assignment: CDR1 SGHVS and CDR2 FNYEAQ. The CDR3 extends over 17 amino acids. The V gene end was trimmed by 4 bases and the J gene end by 4 bases; junction bases not matched to a gene: 12. This CDR3 is CASSSTSGRGEYNEQFF. CDR3 nucleotides: TGTGCCAGCAGCTCCACCTCTGGGCGGGGGGAATACAATGAGCAGTTCTTC.

The rearrangement joins TRBV7-2 to TRBJ2-7; D ambiguous. The CDR3 is 12 amino acids. V was shortened by 1 base and J by 7 bases, with 8 bases between the two germline ends. Germline V gene sequence: CDR1 SGHTA, CDR2 FQGNSA. CDR3 nucleotide sequence: TGTGCCAGCAGCTTAGTCCCTACGGAGCAGTACGTC. The encoded protein is CASSLVPTEQYV.

CDR3 in amino acids: CASTWGTGDYAFF. CDR3 bases: TGTGCCAGCACATGGGGTACAGGGGATTACGCTTTCTTT. This chain uses TRBV12-3 or TRBV12-4 with TRBJ1-1, with TRBD1 matching 7 bases. The CDR3 consists of 13 residues. V gave up 7 bases and J gave up 11 bases; unmatched junction bases: 13.

There are a few counts of this clonotype. This chain uses TRBV12-3 or TRBV12-4 with TRBJ1-4, with D possibly TRBD1 on 6 matching bases. Between the trimmed V and J ends, which lost 5 bases and 7 bases, there was a span of 23 bases. The CDR3 length is 17 residues. The CDR3: CASSPEGDVRASEKLFF. In DNA form, the CDR3 reads TGTGCCAGCAGTCCGGAGGGGGACGTCAGGGCGAGTGAAAAACTGTTTTTT.

Of note for this clonotype: A much larger clone is a single base away; this may be a read error. The genes are TRBV12-3 or TRBV12-4 and TRBJ1-2; TRBD1 agrees at 7 bases. This CDR3 contains 15 residues. The V and J ends lost 8 bases and 8 bases, in that order; junction bases with no gene match: 17. The CDR3 reads CASASGPRQGWGYTF. DNA for the CDR3: TGTGCCAGCGCCTCGGGCCCGCGACAGGGCTGGGGCTACACCTTC.

The chain recombines TRBV6-5 with TRBJ2-7; no definite D call. Trimming took off 0 bases at V and 2 bases at J, with 11 bases between the two ends. CDR1 MNHEY and CDR2 SVGAGI come from the germline V gene. This CDR3 region has 15 residues. The CDR3 reads CASSYSNSYPYEQYF. The CDR3 DNA is TGTGCCAGCAGTTACTCGAACAGTTACCCCTACGAGCAGTACTTC.

This clonotype was observed a few times. V is TRBV7-9 and J is TRBJ2-3; D uncertain. This CDR3 contains 12 residues. Between the trimmed V and J ends, which lost 7 bases and 4 bases, there was a span of 9 bases. Germline lookup yields CDR1 SEHNR and CDR2 FQNEAQ (reference sequence). The CDR3 region is CASILDPDTQYF. DNA for the CDR3: TGTGCCAGCATACTGGATCCAGATACGCAGTATTTT.

The genes are TRBV7-9 and TRBJ2-7; unclear D gene. Germline loops: CDR1 SEHNR, CDR2 FQNEAQ (reference sequence). The length of the CDR3 is 15 residues. The V gene lost 3 bases and the J gene lost 3 bases, with 15 bases spanning the gap. The CDR3 reads CASSLDLSEGYEQYF. DNA of the CDR3: TGTGCCAGCAGCTTGGATCTCTCGGAAGGCTACGAGCAGTACTTC.

The CDR3 is CASSRGLAGGINTGELFF. CDR3 bases: TGCGCCAGCAGCCGGGGACTAGCGGGGGGGATCAACACCGGGGAGCTGTTTTTT. The chain has TRBV4-1 and TRBJ2-2; TRBD2 matches at 16 bases. Germline CDR1 MGHRA, CDR2 YSYEKL. Trimming at V came to 4 bases and at J to 2 bases, leaving 4 bases not matched to a gene. CDR3 length equals 18 residues.

This clonotype was detected ten times or more. This chain connects TRBV7-6 to TRBJ1-4, with D perhaps matching TRBD1 (6 bases). The germline CDR1 and CDR2 sequences are SGHVS and FNYEAQ. V was pared by 4 bases and J by 1 base, with 7 bases between. The CDR3 is made up of 14 amino acids. The CDR3 DNA reads TGTGCCAGCAGCTCGGACAGAACTAATGAAAAACTGTTTTTT. Encoded protein: CASSSDRTNEKLFF.

This chain connects TRBV2 to TRBJ1-2; 9 positions agree with TRBD1. The V gene end was trimmed by 8 bases and the J gene end by 3 bases; junction bases not matched to a gene: 1. There are 12 residues in the CDR3. Germline V lookup: CDR1 SNHLY, CDR2 FYNNEI. The CDR3 reads CASWDRDYGYTF. The CDR3 DNA sequence: TGTGCCAGCTGGGACAGGGACTATGGCTACACCTTC.

This clonotype was picked up a small number of times. The chain has TRBV7-9 and TRBJ2-1, with 9 bases lining up with TRBD2. This CDR3 contains 15 residues. The V gene's germline CDR1 is SEHNR and CDR2 FQNEAQ (reference sequence). After removal of 5 bases from V and 7 bases from J, the junction contained 9 bases not matched to a gene. The CDR3 DNA is TGTGCCAGCAGCGGGGAAGCGGGGGGAGGAAATGAGCAGTTCTTC. As protein: CASSGEAGGGNEQFF.

This clonotype was seen ten or more times. The chain has TRBV6-6 and TRBJ2-3, with D possibly called TRBD1 or TRBD2 (5 bases each). The CDR3 loop spans 16 amino acids. Germline V gives CDR1 MNHNY, CDR2 SVGAGI (reference sequence). V lost 0 bases and J lost 3, with 13 bases in between. For the CDR3, the DNA is TGTGCCAGCAGTTACTCCGGGACGAGGCAAACAGATACGCAGTATTTT. It codes for CASSYSGTRQTDTQYF.

This clonotype was observed a handful of times. The chain is built from TRBV4-1 and TRBJ2-2; 8 bases are a match to TRBD1. This CDR3 is 15 amino acids long. Germline V gene lookup returns CDR1 MGHRA and CDR2 YSYEKL. V shed 2 bases, J shed 7 bases, and the junction held 6 bases outside the gene matches. The CDR3 region is CASSQRQGADGELFF. The DNA of the CDR3 is TGCGCCAGCAGCCAAAGGCAGGGGGCTGACGGGGAGCTGTTTTTT.

This chain links TRBV12-5 with TRBJ2-1; D remains unclear. Germline assignment: CDR1 LGHNT and CDR2 FRNRAP. Trimming stripped 1 base from V and 6 bases from J, with 7 bases between. The CDR3 has 13 amino acids. CDR3 coding DNA: TGTGCTAGTGGTTTGGCTTACACCAATGAGCAGTTCTTC. Translated: CASGLAYTNEQFF.

The sample holds a few counts of this clonotype. The chain links TRBV12-3 or TRBV12-4 to TRBJ1-2; D is perhaps TRBD1 (6 bases). This CDR3 region has 15 residues. V gave up 8 bases and J gave up 4 bases, with 20 bases separating them. This CDR3 reads CASGPVQGTTYGYTF. In DNA, the CDR3 is TGTGCCAGCGGTCCCGTACAGGGCACGACCTATGGCTACACCTTC.

The gene calls are TRBV10-1 and TRBJ2-5, with D perhaps assigned TRBD1 or TRBD2 (6 bases each). Germline CDR1 WNHNN, CDR2 SYGVQD (reference sequence). The CDR3 contains 15 residues. V lost 0 bases to trimming and J lost 3 bases, with 11 bases between them. The CDR3 loop reads CASSESGGVEETQYF. In nucleotides, the CDR3 is TGCGCCAGCAGTGAGTCCGGGGGCGTGGAAGAGACCCAGTACTTC.

The chain has TRBV4-1 and TRBJ1-1; D ambiguous. V lost 4 bases to trimming and J lost 0 bases, with 15 bases between them. The CDR3 totals 16 residues. Per the germline V gene, CDR1 is MGHRA and CDR2 is YSYEKL. This CDR3 is CASSRAERSLNTEAFF. As DNA, the CDR3 is TGCGCCAGCAGCCGAGCGGAGCGATCACTGAACACTGAAGCTTTCTTT.

J is TRBJ2-2 and V is TRBV29-1; either TRBD1 or TRBD2 may fit D (6 bases each). CDR1 SQVTM and CDR2 ANQGSEA come from the germline V gene. V dropped 8 bases and J dropped 3 bases, with 19 bases sitting between them. This CDR3 has 15 amino acids. The CDR3, as DNA: TGCAGCTTCTTGGGTGCAGGGGAGGACACCGGGGAGCTGTTTTTT. Translating gives CSFLGAGEDTGELFF.

The chain carries TRBV4-3 and TRBJ2-1, with 7 bases matching TRBD2. J was trimmed by 8 bases and V by 1 base; bases with no gene match: 5. Germline CDR1 and CDR2: LGHNA and YSLEER. The CDR3 totals 14 residues. For the CDR3, the DNA is TGCGCCAGCAGCCAAGGGGGAGGGCAGGATGAGCAGTTCTTC. Residues: CASSQGGGQDEQFF.

Of note for this clonotype: This may be a read error, as it is one base from a much larger clone. The J gene is TRBJ2-1, the V gene TRBV7-2; 8 bases agree with TRBD1. The CDR3 has 16 amino acids. Germline CDR1 reads SGHTA; CDR2 reads FQGNSA. As DNA, the CDR3 is TGTGCCAGCAGCCCCGGACAGGGTCGCTCCTACAATGAGCGGTTCTTC. Its translation: CASSPGQGRSYNERFF.

V gene TRBV7-6 combines with J gene TRBJ2-2, with TRBD1 matching over 11 bases. The CDR3 loop spans 18 amino acids. V shed 3 bases, J shed 5 bases, and the junction held 11 bases outside the gene matches. The germline V gene has CDR1 SGHVS and CDR2 FNYEAQ. CDR3: CASSFSGQGASFTGELFF. The DNA of the CDR3 is TGTGCCAGCAGCTTTTCCGGACAGGGGGCGTCGTTTACCGGGGAGCTGTTTTTT.

The chain couples TRBV5-4 to TRBJ1-3; 9 bases are shared with TRBD1. The CDR3 totals 19 residues. CDR1 is SGHNT and CDR2 is YYREEE in the germline V gene (reference sequence). Trimming at V came to 3 bases and at J to 0 bases, leaving 13 bases not matched to a gene. This CDR3 is CASSSTRQGVTISGNTIYF. The DNA for the CDR3 is TGTGCCAGCAGCTCGACCCGACAGGGGGTCACCATCTCTGGAAACACCATATATTTT. The complete variable domain, with remaining parts taken from reference TRBV5-4 and TRBJ1-3, reads ETGVTQSPTHLIKTRGQQVTLRCSSQSGHNTVSWYQQALGQGPQFIFQYYREEENGRGNFPPRFSGLQFPNYSSELNVNALELDDSALYLCASSSTRQGVTISGNTIYFGEGSWLTVV.

This clonotype has only one observation. A much larger clone lies a single base off, so this may be a read error. The rearrangement links TRBV27 to TRBJ2-2; D is uncertain. Trimming shortened V by 6 bases and J by 6 bases, and 5 bases separated the two germline ends. The germline CDR1 and CDR2 sequences are MNHEY and SMNVEV (reference sequence). This CDR3 spans 11 amino acids. CDR3 sequence: CASSGPGELFF. In DNA form, the CDR3 reads TGTGCCAGCAGCGGACCCGGGGAGCTGTTTTTT.